This T cell receptor (beta chain) was found in a study of cytomegalovirus exposure and HLA in healthy donors. Whole-study context: Earlier, 150 million to 200 million T cells were analyzed, and 117 million unique TCR beta sequences were found among them. An early release of data contained about 85 million unique TCRs, which came from HLA-typed donors. General study points: At a 0.05 false discovery rate, a later analysis found about 17,000 TCR beta sequences to be associated with HLA alleles.

With regard to this clone: What it binds is unknown.

It was with 60 Vbeta and 13 Jbeta primers that the PCR ran. In the original processing: Some 11 million shared chains were among the 80 million or so unique TCR beta chains that a later analysis counted. Method: immunoSEQ multiplex PCR; TCRdb's copy keeps in-frame clones and lacks some. V and J calls and clone size follow that table, whereas D and trimming were derived from the DNA. The table lists over 130,000 clones, approximately 80% of them singletons, with 2% to 3% in the top ten. The length of the CDR3 is 16 residues. Germline V gene lookup returns CDR1 GTSNPN and CDR2 SVGIG (reference sequence). V trimming: 0 bases; J trimming: 2 bases; junction bases outside the gene matches: 6.

The chain has TRBV30 and TRBJ2-7, with TRBD1 matching over 11 bases. Sequencing was performed on PBMCs. This clonotype was obtained from a man in his forties or fifties in good health and CMV-seronegative. CDR3 DNA: TGTGCCTGGAGTGTAAGGCGGGGACAGGGGGCCTACGAGCAGTACTTC. Amino acids: CAWSVRRGQGAYEQYF.